This T cell receptor beta chain was sequenced during a study of blood T cells in healthy people across ages. Broader study findings: There were more naive CD4+ cells and higher diversity in long-lived donors than in aged donors.

Sample-barcoded 5' priming and a J-beta primer mix drove a second PCR of about 6 to 12 cycles. TCRdb recomputed calls from the 5' RACE reads with MiXCR, one row per CDR3 protein. This table holds roughly 700,000 distinct CDR3 sequences, approximately 49% found once. The trim removed 4 bases at V and 6 bases at J, leaving 10 bases unmatched. The germline V gene encodes CDR1 DFQATT and CDR2 SNEGSKA (reference sequence). There are 14 residues in the CDR3. On this clonotype itself: The antigen is undetermined.

Specimen: blood. The rearrangement links TRBV20-1 to TRBJ2-7; 9 bases are shared with TRBD2. This sequence was found in a woman in her fifties or sixties in good health. The CDR3 region has the DNA TGCAGTGCTACCCTGGGGACTAGCAAATCCGAGCAGTACTTC. Protein product: CSATLGTSKSEQYF.